A selection of T cell receptor beta chains follows, all from one sample in a study of siplizumab effects on memory and regulatory T cells. Data came from immunoSEQ multiplex PCR; TCRdb stores just in-frame clones and leaves some out. In the table there are tens of thousands of clones, around 97% of which are singletons. The specimen sequenced was naive CD4+ T cells sorted from blood. The source of these receptors is a human donor in good health. The CDR3 runs from the conserved cysteine through the conserved F or W. A D gene is named only where the DNA matches it firmly. Expanded clones get a size class; other rows say once, few or many, or leave the size out.

v_gene	j_gene	abundance	d_gene	CDR3nt	CDR3aa
TRBV18	TRBJ2-3	NA	TRBD2	TGTGCCAGCTCTCCAATACTAGCGGGGGGAGAAGATACGCAGTATTTT	CASSPILAGGEDTQYF
TRBV19	TRBJ2-1	NA	NA	TGTGCCAGTAGTATGAAACAGGGGGGGGTAGCGACTTACAATGAGCAGTTCTTC	CASSMKQGGVATYNEQFF
TRBV30	TRBJ2-7	NA	TRBD1	TGTGCCTGGAGTGACCCCCGGACAGGGGGCTACGAGCAGTACTTC	CAWSDPRTGGYEQYF
TRBV5-4	TRBJ2-7	NA	NA	TGTGCCAGCAGCTTGGTCTTGGGCGAGCAGTACTTC	CASSLVLGEQYF
TRBV19	TRBJ2-6	NA	NA	TGTGCCAGTAGTATTCAGGGTAGACCCCTTGGGGCCAACGTCCTGACTTTC	CASSIQGRPLGANVLTF
TRBV14	TRBJ2-5	NA	TRBD1	TGTGCCAGCAGCACGGGACAGGGTATGGAGACCCAGTACTTC	CASSTGQGMETQYF
TRBV19	TRBJ1-1	NA	TRBD1	TGTGCCAGTAGGAAAAGGGGGCCGGGGAACACTGAAGCTTTCTTT	CASRKRGPGNTEAFF
TRBV7-8	TRBJ2-5	NA	NA	TGTGCCAGCAGCTTTTCGTGGGAGACCCAGTACTTC	CASSFSWETQYF
TRBV7-3	TRBJ2-5	NA	NA	TGTGCCAGCAGCTTAACGTCGGGGACGCGAAAAGAGACCCAGTACTTC	CASSLTSGTRKETQYF
TRBV7-6	TRBJ2-3	NA	TRBD2	TGTGCCAGCAGCTTACCTAGTAGTTTTGGGGAGCGGGATAGCACAGATACGCAGTATTTT	CASSLPSSFGERDSTDTQYF
TRBV19	TRBJ1-4	NA	NA	TGTGCCAGTAGTAAGGCCGCCGTAGGTGAAAAACTGTTTTTT	CASSKAAVGEKLFF
TRBV6-6	TRBJ2-3	NA	TRBD1	TGTGCCAGCAGTTACTCCTCGGACAGGGGAGATACGCAGTATTTT	CASSYSSDRGDTQYF
TRBV29-1	TRBJ1-2	NA	TRBD1	TGCAGGTCCGGGACAGTCACCATCTATGGCTACACCTTC	CRSGTVTIYGYTF
TRBV30	TRBJ2-5	NA	TRBD1	TGTGCCTGGAGTGTAGGGCAGGGGGCGCGGGAGACCCAGTACTTC	CAWSVGQGARETQYF
TRBV4-1	TRBJ2-2	once	TRBD2	TGCGCCAGCAGCCTCCCCCGGGGGGGTATATGGACCGGGGAGCTGTTTTTT	CASSLPRGGIWTGELFF
TRBV30	TRBJ2-7	NA	NA	TGTGCCTGGAGTGTCCGGAGTTACGAGCAGTACTTC	CAWSVRSYEQYF
TRBV4-1	TRBJ2-5	NA	NA	TGCGCCAGCAGCGACATCACCTGGAGAGGAACTCTGGAAGAGACCCAGTACTTC	CASSDITWRGTLEETQYF
TRBV7-2	TRBJ2-7	NA	TRBD2	TGTGCCAGCAGCTTCCAAGCGGGAGATTTGTACGAGCAGTACTTC	CASSFQAGDLYEQYF
TRBV30	TRBJ1-5	once	NA	TGTGCCTGGAGTGTACGGCGGACTAATCAGCCCCAGCATTTT	CAWSVRRTNQPQHF
TRBV28	TRBJ2-5	NA	NA	TGTGCCAGCAGTAAACAGGGAATTGCTAGCGGGACCCAGTACTTC	CASSKQGIASGTQYF
TRBV6-1	TRBJ2-3	NA	NA	TGTGCCAGCAGTGACGGTCATTTTGTCGCTACGCAGTATTTT	CASSDGHFVATQYF
TRBV5-4	TRBJ2-1	NA	NA	TGTGCCAGCAGCTTGAAAGGCAGTATGTATGAGCAGTTCTTC	CASSLKGSMYEQFF
TRBV5-4	TRBJ2-1	NA	NA	TGTGCCAGCAGCCCGGACGGGAGCTCCTACAATGAGCAGTTCTTC	CASSPDGSSYNEQFF
TRBV29-1	TRBJ1-3	NA	NA	TGCAGCGTTCAGGTCTCTGGAAACACCATATATTTT	CSVQVSGNTIYF
TRBV15	TRBJ2-1	once	NA	TGTGCCACCTCAAATGGCCCCAATGAGCAGTTCTTC	CATSNGPNEQFF
TRBV21-1	TRBJ2-7	NA	NA	TGTGCCAGCAGCACCCGGGACAGCATCTCCTACGAGCAGTACTTC	CASSTRDSISYEQYF
TRBV13	TRBJ1-3	NA	NA	TGTGCCAGCCGACGGTGGGAATCGACTGGAAACACCATATATTTT	CASRRWESTGNTIYF
TRBV7-2	TRBJ2-1	once	TRBD1	TGTGCCAGCAGCTTCGGGACAGATTACAATGAGCAGTTCTTC	CASSFGTDYNEQFF
TRBV28	TRBJ1-5	few	NA	TGTGCCAGCAGTCGACTGACTGCTCGACCCCAGCATTTT	CASSRLTARPQHF
TRBV11-1	TRBJ2-7	once	NA	TGTGCCAGCAGCTCCATAGGGCCTCCCTACGAGCAGTACTTC	CASSSIGPPYEQYF
TRBV28	TRBJ2-6	once	TRBD1	TGTGCCAGCAGAAAAGACAGGGCTGGGGCCAACGTCCTGACTTTC	CASRKDRAGANVLTF
TRBV7-9	TRBJ2-7	NA	NA	TGTGCCAGCAGCTTAAACCCCCCAAGGGACTACGAGCAGTACTTC	CASSLNPPRDYEQYF
TRBV18	TRBJ1-1	NA	NA	TGTGCCAGCTCCCACTTCGAGGGGAACACTGAAGCTTTCTTT	CASSHFEGNTEAFF
TRBV7-3	TRBJ1-5	NA	TRBD1	TGTGCCAGCAGCCGAAGTGGACAGGGCTTCAATAATTACCAGCATTTT	CASSRSGQGFNNYQHF
TRBV11-2	TRBJ2-3	NA	NA	TGTGCCAGCAGCGCCCGACTGATTCCCACAGATACGCAGTATTTT	CASSARLIPTDTQYF
TRBV28	TRBJ2-1	NA	NA	TGTGCCAGCAGCCGAAGACCAAGCGAGGGAGCCGAGCAGTTCTTC	CASSRRPSEGAEQFF
TRBV4-2	TRBJ1-1	few	NA	TGTGCCAGCAGCAAGCCAGGGGTAAGAACTGAAGCTTTCTTT	CASSKPGVRTEAFF
TRBV2	TRBJ1-2	NA	TRBD1	TGTGCCAGCAGTGGACAGGGGGAGGGTGGCTACACCTTC	CASSGQGEGGYTF
TRBV7-9	TRBJ2-3	NA	NA	TGTGCCAGCAGTCCGGGACCGCCTGCCATGTTGCAGTATTTT	CASSPGPPAMLQYF
TRBV14	TRBJ2-7	few	NA	TGTGCCAGCAGCCAAGATAGGTACAGGGCCCACGAGCAGTACTTC	CASSQDRYRAHEQYF
TRBV4-2	TRBJ2-1	NA	NA	TGTGCCAGCAGCCAACAGGGACCAACAGACTACAATGAGCAGTTCTTC	CASSQQGPTDYNEQFF
TRBV4-1	TRBJ2-7	once	NA	TGCGCCAGCAGCCAAGTGGGCGGGGCCTCCTCCTACGAGCAGTACTTC	CASSQVGGASSYEQYF
TRBV9	TRBJ2-2	NA	NA	TGTGCCAGCAGCGTCCGGGACTTGGCGTGGACCGGGGAGCTGTTTTTT	CASSVRDLAWTGELFF
TRBV7-3	TRBJ2-3	NA	TRBD2	TGTGCCAGCAGTTCCGGGACTACAGCAGATACGCAGTATTTT	CASSSGTTADTQYF
TRBV16	TRBJ1-6	NA	NA	TGTGCCAGCAGAGCCGGGAGCTATAATTCACCCCTCCACTTT	CASRAGSYNSPLHF
TRBV19	TRBJ1-3	NA	NA	TGTGCCAGTAGTATCCTCAGAGACAGTCCTGGAAACACCATATATTTT	CASSILRDSPGNTIYF
TRBV5-1	TRBJ2-1	NA	TRBD2	TGCGCCAGCACCCCATACCCCGGGACTAGCGGGAGACCCAATGAGCAGTTCTTC	CASTPYPGTSGRPNEQFF
TRBV7-9	TRBJ2-3	once	TRBD1	TGTGCCAGCAGCGTATGGATCCGACAGGGGGCTTCAGATACGCAGTATTTT	CASSVWIRQGASDTQYF
TRBV19	TRBJ2-3	NA	NA	TGTGCCAGTAGCGGGGGCGCGGGGACAGATACGCAGTATTTT	CASSGGAGTDTQYF
TRBV7-2	TRBJ2-1	NA	TRBD2	TGTGCCAGCAGCTTTCCCTCGAGGGGGCTAGCGGGAGTGTATGAGCAGTTCTTC	CASSFPSRGLAGVYEQFF
TRBV7-2	TRBJ2-2	once	TRBD2	TGTGCCAGCAGCCAAGCGGGAACCGGGGAGCTGTTTTTT	CASSQAGTGELFF
TRBV4-3	TRBJ1-2	NA	NA	TGCGCCAGCAGCCAGGAGGCCCAGACTGGAGACTATGGCTACACCTTC	CASSQEAQTGDYGYTF